This T cell receptor beta chain derives from a study of a mutant IDH1 vaccine in newly diagnosed glioma. Study as a whole: Most patients had radiochemotherapy with temozolomide before enrollment; others had one alone.

The CDR3 is made up of 16 amino acids. With 1 base clipped from V and 3 bases from J, the junction kept 7 bases outside the gene matches. Germline CDR1 and CDR2: SGHKS and YYEKEE (reference sequence). Time point in this sample: baseline, week 1 (first vaccination visit). Treatment meaning: pre-vaccination baseline after standard-of-care therapy. Clones were read by immunoSEQ multiplex PCR, and TCRdb kept only the in-frame ones, dropping some. The profile shows 80,000 to 100,000 clones, around four fifths of them singletons. The chain joins TRBV5-5 to TRBJ2-7; TRBD1 matches 10 bases. The clonotype was recovered from a man in his forties or fifties with glioma. The sequencing here drew on PBMCs, taken from a glioma patient treated with radiotherapy, temozolomide or both. The CDR3 DNA reads TGTGCCAGCAGCTTGTCGATGTGGGACAGGGGCTACGAGCAGTACTTC. Translating gives CASSLSMWDRGYEQYF. Variable domain in full (rest from reference TRBV5-5 and TRBJ2-7): DAGVTQSPTHLIKTRGQQVTLRCSPISGHKSVSWYQQVLGQGPQFIFQYYEKEERGRGNFPDRFSARQFPNYSSELNVNALLLGDSALYLCASSLSMWDRGYEQYFGPGTRLTVT.